The text below deals with one T cell receptor beta chain. Its antigen is still unknown. Nothing much larger sits one base from this clone, and base qualities are not available. Clipping removes 3 bases from V and 6 bases from J, with 3 as the unmatched junction base count. CDR1 and CDR2 are drawn from the germline V gene (reference sequence): LNHNV, YYDKDF. The cysteine opens and the phenylalanine closes a CDR3 of 15 amino acids. Here the CDR3 DNA is all that survives: 45 bases in frame from base 1. The source of the sample is a study of blood T cell repertoires in COVID-19 (dated by TCRdb to 2020 to 2021). Regarding the study in general: Collaborator samples came from the United States, Italy and Spain and covered acute and convalescent phases of COVID-19. The material from the prospective study consisted of cDNA or gDNA derived from T cells, B-cell-depleted T cells, or PBMCs. The dataset comprised deeply sampled blood TCRbeta repertoires from subjects exposed to, actively infected with, or recovered from COVID-19. A freely available public database, intended as a resource for researchers studying the immune response to SARS-CoV-2, is where the repertoires were released. The samples were drawn from two sources: the first 160 participants of the ongoing ImmuneRACE study, and fewer than 1,500 subjects contributed by 6 global collaborators. The sample metadata nearly always contained a de-identified subject ID, COVID-19 status, age in years and sex. Where available, HLA class I and class II types were obtained from metadata supplied by the sample provider rather than from assay-based typing.

Results and caveats for the whole study, not just this receptor: How much clinical and demographic metadata was included differed by source and by participant, and the metadata was provided uncurated.

TCRbeta CDR3 regions were amplified from genomic DNA using the immunoSEQ Assay, a bias-controlled multiplex PCR. Turning to the authors' computational methods: Within the assay, amplification of reference gene primers was used to estimate how many nucleated cells each sample contained. To quantify the absolute abundance of each unique TCRbeta CDR3 rearrangement, sequence reads were collapsed and filtered. For each sample, productive Simpson clonality was calculated by taking the square root of Simpson's diversity index across productive rearrangements. As stored in TCRdb, this immuneACCESS dataset retains in-frame rearrangements with V and J assigned. A fraction of the clones does not appear; measured against another copy, unresolved V genes explain less than half of the discrepancy, and the remainder lacks a known reason. V and J calls plus clone size are reproduced from that table; the DNA served to infer D and trimming. A total of 300,000 to 500,000 clones appear in this sample, roughly 88% of them only once. The top ten hold approximately 2% of the sample.

Participants in the prospective study were enrolled through a virtual design, were aged about 18 to 100 years, and lived in some 24 United States geographic areas. To assign participants to cohorts, the prospective study relied on clinical history that participants themselves reported in a screening survey and a study questionnaire. Mobile phlebotomists in the prospective study collected whole blood, serum and a nasopharyngeal or oropharyngeal swab from every participant. Over a roughly 2-month period, participants in the prospective study had the option of providing additional blood draws and questionnaires. Before DNA extraction, blood samples from the prospective study were shipped at room temperature or frozen.

The clonotype originates from a woman between 40 and 55 years old with acute COVID-19. Sequencing input: PBMCs or T cells enriched from blood (not recorded which). This chain is built from TRBV15 and TRBJ1-3; a stretch of 12 junction bases matches TRBD1. The bases are TGTGCCACCAGCAGGGGACAGGGGGCGGAAAACACCATATATTTT. This codes for CATSRGQGAENTIYF.